This T cell receptor beta chain was obtained from a study of cytomegalovirus exposure and HLA in healthy donors. 13 Jbeta primers and 60 Vbeta primers were used for the PCR. Sequenced by immunoSEQ multiplex PCR; TCRdb stores in-frame clones only, minus some. The table has 100,000 to 150,000 clones, around 76% seen once. This CDR3 region has 15 residues. Trimming shortened V by 6 bases and J by 3 bases, and 14 bases separated the two germline ends. The germline V gene has CDR1 LNHDA and CDR2 SQIVND (reference sequence). This sequence originates from a man aged 55 to 69 in good health and CMV-seropositive. The rearrangement links TRBV19 to TRBJ2-2; perhaps TRBD1 as D (6 bases). Material: PBMCs. The CDR3 here is CASSPTGSYTGELFF. The DNA for the CDR3 is TGTGCCAGTAGCCCGACAGGATCCTACACCGGGGAGCTGTTTTTT. Together with reference TRBV19 and TRBJ2-2, the CDR3 gives the full variable domain: DGGITQSPKYLFRKEGQNVTLSCEQNLNHDAMYWYRQDPGQGLRLIYYSQIVNDFQKGDIAEGYSVSREKKESFPLTVTSAQKNPTAFYLCASSPTGSYTGELFFGEGSRLTVL.